Listed below are T cell receptor beta chains from one sample, sequenced in a study of blood T cell repertoires in COVID-19. Some clones are missing from TCRdb's copy, which holds only in-frame ones; the method was immunoSEQ multiplex PCR. The sample gives roughly 180,000 clones, approximately 85% of which show up once; 6.5% to 10% is in the top ten. The sequencing input was peripheral blood. All receptors derive from a woman aged 55-69 years with acute or convalescent COVID-19. Each CDR3 is given with its conserved first and last residue. D genes are given only for firm matches. For some rows the clone size is stated as once, few or many, or as a class when expanded; others skip it.

TRBJ1-2 TRBD1 once TRBV20-1 TGCAGTGCTCGACAGGGGAATGGCTACACCTTC CSARQGNGYTF
TRBJ2-1 NA NA TRBV3-1/TRBV3-2 TGTGCCAGCAGCCAAAAATCTGGGGAGACTGAGCAGTTCTTC CASSQKSGETEQFF
TRBJ2-1 TRBD2 NA TRBV4-1 TGCGCCAGCAGCCGGTTAACTAGCGGGAGGACCTATGAGCAGTTCTTC CASSRLTSGRTYEQFF
TRBJ1-1 NA NA TRBV7-3 TGTGCCAGCAGCTTACAGGGGCTTCCGAACACTGAAGCTTTCTTT CASSLQGLPNTEAFF
TRBJ1-1 TRBD1 NA TRBV27 TGTGCCAGCTCGACAGGGCTTGAAGCTTTCTTT CASSTGLEAFF
TRBJ2-1 TRBD1 NA TRBV30 TGTGCCTCGACAGGGGGGGTTGAGCAGTTCTTC CASTGGVEQFF
TRBJ2-1 TRBD2 NA TRBV5-1 TGCGCCAGCAGCTACGGGACTAGCGGGAGAAGAATTAATGAGCAGTTCTTC CASSYGTSGRRINEQFF
TRBJ1-3 TRBD1 NA TRBV5-6 TGTGCCAGCAGCTCATTCGGGACAGCTGGAAACACCATATATTTT CASSSFGTAGNTIYF
TRBJ2-2 NA NA TRBV5-1 TGCGCCAGCAGCGCCACAGAAACCGGGGAGCTGTTTTTT CASSATETGELFF
TRBJ2-1 TRBD2 NA TRBV4-1 TGCGCCAGCAGCCAAGAAGGGCTAGCGGGAGGAGGCTACAATGAGCAGTTCTTC CASSQEGLAGGGYNEQFF
TRBJ2-3 TRBD2 once TRBV7-9 TGTGCCAGCAGCCCACCGACTAGCCGGAGCACAGATACGCAGTATTTT CASSPPTSRSTDTQYF
TRBJ2-1 TRBD2 NA TRBV28 TGTGCCAGCAGGACTAGCGGGAGTACTGAGCAGTTCTTC CASRTSGSTEQFF
TRBJ2-1 TRBD2 NA TRBV7-3 TGTGCCAGCAGCTTAAACCCAGCGGGAGGCAGTCCCTACAATGAGCAGTTCTTC CASSLNPAGGSPYNEQFF
TRBJ1-3 TRBD1 NA TRBV6-5 TGTGCCAGCAGCCCGACAGGGGTGGGTGGAAACACCATATATTTT CASSPTGVGGNTIYF
TRBJ2-1 TRBD1 NA TRBV19 TGTGCCAGTAGGGATCCCGGGACAGGGGATTACGAGCAGTTCTTC CASRDPGTGDYEQFF
TRBJ2-7 NA NA TRBV7-9 TGTGCCAGCAGCATCCTTGACATCAGCTCCTACGAGCAGTACTTC CASSILDISSYEQYF
TRBJ1-1 NA NA TRBV7-9 TGTGCCAGCAGCTTAGCGTCGTACAGGGCCCGGACGACCACTGAAGCTTTCTTT CASSLASYRARTTTEAFF